This T cell receptor (beta chain) was identified during a study of T cells in Graves' hyperthyroidism and ophthalmopathy. Overall study results and limits: Model output signaled ophthalmopathy a median 6.5 months ahead of onset.

In germline, CDR1 is SNHLY, CDR2 FYNNEI. CDR3 length: 14 residues. Trimming stripped 2 bases from V and 8 bases from J, with 13 bases between. As regards this clonotype: Its antigen is undetermined. Possible read error: a much larger clone is one base away.

Authors of the study amplified TCR beta CDR3 regions from RNA transcripts. Carried out on the TCR CDR3, a first-round RT-PCR used the HTBI primer set. One entry per CDR3 protein results from TCRdb running MiXCR on the multiplex PCR reads. The repertoire holds about 660,000 distinct CDR3 sequences, with nearly 45% as singletons. Uncontrolled infection, other autoimmune disease, pregnancy or lactation excluded patients. Diagnosis relied on clinical symptoms, serum thyroxine and TRAb, thyroid ultrasound and orbital computed tomography. Source material: peripheral blood or thyroid tissue (not recorded which). The clonotype originates from an adult man with Graves' disease, either hyperthyroidism or ophthalmopathy (not recorded which). The V call is TRBV2, the J call TRBJ1-5, with D possibly TRBD1 on 5 matching bases. CDR3: CASSEPRDGKPQHF. In DNA, the CDR3 is TGTGCCAGCAGTGAACCCAGGGATGGTAAGCCCCAGCATTTT. The whole variable domain, remainder taken from reference TRBV2 and TRBJ1-5, is EPEVTQTPSHQVTQMGQEVILRCVPISNHLYFYWYRQILGQKVEFLVSFYNNEISEKSEIFDDQFSVERPDGSNFTLKIRSTKLEDSAMYFCASSEPRDGKPQHFGDGTRLSIL.